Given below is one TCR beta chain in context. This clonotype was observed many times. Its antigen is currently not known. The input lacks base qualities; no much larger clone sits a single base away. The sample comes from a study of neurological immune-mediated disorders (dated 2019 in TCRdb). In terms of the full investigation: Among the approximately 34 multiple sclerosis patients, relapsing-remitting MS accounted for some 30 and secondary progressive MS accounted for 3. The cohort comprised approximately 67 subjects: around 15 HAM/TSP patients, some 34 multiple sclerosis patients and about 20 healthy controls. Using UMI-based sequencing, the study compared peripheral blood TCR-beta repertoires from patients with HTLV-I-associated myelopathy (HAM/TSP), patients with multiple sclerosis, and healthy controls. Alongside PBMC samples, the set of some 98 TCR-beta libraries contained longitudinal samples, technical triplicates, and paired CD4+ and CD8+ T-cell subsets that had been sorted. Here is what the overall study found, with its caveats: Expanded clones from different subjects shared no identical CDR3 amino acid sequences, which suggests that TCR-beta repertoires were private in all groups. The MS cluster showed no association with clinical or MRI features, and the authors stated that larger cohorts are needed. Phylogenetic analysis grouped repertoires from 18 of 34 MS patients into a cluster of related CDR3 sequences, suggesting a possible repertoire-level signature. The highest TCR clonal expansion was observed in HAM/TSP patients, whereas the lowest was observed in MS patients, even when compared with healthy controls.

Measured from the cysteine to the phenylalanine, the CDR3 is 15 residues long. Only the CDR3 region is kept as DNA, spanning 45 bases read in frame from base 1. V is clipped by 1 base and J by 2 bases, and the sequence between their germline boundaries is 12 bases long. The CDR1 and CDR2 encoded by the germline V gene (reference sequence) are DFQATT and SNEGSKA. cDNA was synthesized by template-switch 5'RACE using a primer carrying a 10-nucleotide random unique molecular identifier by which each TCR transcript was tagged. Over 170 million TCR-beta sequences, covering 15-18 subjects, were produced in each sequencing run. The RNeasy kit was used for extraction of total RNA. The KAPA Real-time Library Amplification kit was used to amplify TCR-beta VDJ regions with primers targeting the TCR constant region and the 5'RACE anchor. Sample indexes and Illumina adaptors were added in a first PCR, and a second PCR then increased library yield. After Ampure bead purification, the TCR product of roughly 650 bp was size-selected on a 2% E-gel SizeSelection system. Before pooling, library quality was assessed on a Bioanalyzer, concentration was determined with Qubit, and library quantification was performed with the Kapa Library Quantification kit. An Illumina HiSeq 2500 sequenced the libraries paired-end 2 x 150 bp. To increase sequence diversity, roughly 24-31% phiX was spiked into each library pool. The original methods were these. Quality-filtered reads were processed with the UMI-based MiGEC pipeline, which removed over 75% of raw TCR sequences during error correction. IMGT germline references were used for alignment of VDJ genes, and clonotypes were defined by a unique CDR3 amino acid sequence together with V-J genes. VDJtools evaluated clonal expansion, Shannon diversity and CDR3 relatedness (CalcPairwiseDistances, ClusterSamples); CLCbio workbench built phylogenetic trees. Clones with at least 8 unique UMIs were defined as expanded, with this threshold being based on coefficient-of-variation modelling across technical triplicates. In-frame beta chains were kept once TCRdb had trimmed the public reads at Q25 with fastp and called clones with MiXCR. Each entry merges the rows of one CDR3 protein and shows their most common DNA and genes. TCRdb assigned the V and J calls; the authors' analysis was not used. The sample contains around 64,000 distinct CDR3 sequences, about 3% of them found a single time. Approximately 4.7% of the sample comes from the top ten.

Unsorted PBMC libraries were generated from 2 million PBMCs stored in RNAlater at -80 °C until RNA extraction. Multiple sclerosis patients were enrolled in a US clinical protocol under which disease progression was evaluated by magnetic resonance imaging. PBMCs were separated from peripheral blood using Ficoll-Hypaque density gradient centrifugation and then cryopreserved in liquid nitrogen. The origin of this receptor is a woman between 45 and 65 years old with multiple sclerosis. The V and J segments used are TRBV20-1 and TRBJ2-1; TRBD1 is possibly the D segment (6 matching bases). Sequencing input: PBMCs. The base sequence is TGCAGTGCTAGAGGAGACAGGTACCCCTACAATGAGCAGTTCTTC. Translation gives CSARGDRYPYNEQFF.